This T cell receptor beta chain was captured by sequencing in a study of T-cell reconstitution after alpha-beta-depleted transplantation in children (dated by TCRdb to about 2016). Some background on the complete study: T-cell immune reconstitution after TCRalphabeta/CD19-depleted allogeneic hematopoietic cell transplantation in children was quantitatively tracked in the study by means of TCR repertoire profiling.

Library preparation was by PCR. These reads were obtained on an Illumina HiSeq 2500. Molecular barcoding was employed in the preparation of TCR libraries, with unique molecular identifiers being used to normalize TCRbeta repertoire quantification. Through fastp at Q25 and MiXCR, TCRdb rebuilt clones from the public reads, retaining in-frame beta chains. Identical CDR3 protein sequences are pooled into one entry, listed with their most common genes and DNA. The sample table holds 700,000 to 950,000 distinct CDR3 sequences, of which roughly 15% were seen once. The ten most abundant clones make up approximately 5% of the sample. V is cut back by 3 bases and J by 5 bases, with 11 bases in the junction unmatched. The CDR3 sequence holds 15 residues, the cysteine and phenylalanine included. The entry retains the CDR3 DNA only, 45 bases that are in frame from base 1. The germline V gene (reference sequence) provides CDR1 DFQATT and CDR2 SNEGSKA.

Results and caveats for the whole study, not just this receptor: Over the following months the frequencies of hyperexpanded clones went down, and after one year T-cell counts and TCRbeta diversity were mostly credited to newly produced T cells. The high TCRbeta diversity at day 60 in some patients was ascribed to recipient T cells and intrathymic progenitors that had survived conditioning. About two months after transplant, the apparently early recovery of alphabetaT-cell counts reportedly depended on just several hundred clones that had expanded rapidly and came from non-depleted graft cells.

This clonotype turned up a few times. The antigen this receptor binds is unknown. No base-level quality is on record; no much larger clone is a single base apart. In light of the paper, this sample's treatment or condition label describes: allogeneic hematopoietic cell transplantation with graft depleted of TCRalphabeta T cells and CD19 B cells. The children who served as transplant recipients had been given grafts of TCRalphabeta/CD19-depleted allogeneic hematopoietic cells. The receptor chain draws on TRBV20-1 and TRBJ2-7; 9 bases in the junction line up with TRBD2. Sequences were derived from PBMCs, mostly from graft donor cells, sampled 360 days after TCRalphabeta/CD19-depleted stem cell transplant. The receptor comes from a male patient aged 10 to 17 who had a stem cell transplant for acute lymphoblastic leukemia, so the T cells may come from the graft donor. CDR3 region: CSASFLAGVSNEQYF. The DNA is as follows: TGCAGTGCTAGCTTTTTAGCGGGAGTATCAAACGAGCAGTACTTC.